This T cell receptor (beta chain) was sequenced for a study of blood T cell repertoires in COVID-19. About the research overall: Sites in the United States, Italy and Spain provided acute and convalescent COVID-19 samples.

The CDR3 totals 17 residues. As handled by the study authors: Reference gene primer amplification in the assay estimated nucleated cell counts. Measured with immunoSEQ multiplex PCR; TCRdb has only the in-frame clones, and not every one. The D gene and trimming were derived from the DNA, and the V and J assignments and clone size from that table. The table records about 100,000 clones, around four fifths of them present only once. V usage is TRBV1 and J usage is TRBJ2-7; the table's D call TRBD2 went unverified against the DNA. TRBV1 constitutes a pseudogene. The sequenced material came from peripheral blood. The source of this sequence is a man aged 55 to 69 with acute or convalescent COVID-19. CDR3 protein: CTSSHRIAGVSSYEQYF. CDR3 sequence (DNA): TGCACCAGCAGCCATAGGATAGCGGGGGTTTCCTCCTACGAGCAGTACTTC.